The rows below give T cell receptor beta chains drawn from one sample of a study of response to subunit inactivated influenza vaccine. One entry per CDR3 protein, called by TCRdb with MiXCR from the RT-PCR reads. Of hundreds of thousands of distinct CDR3 sequences listed, roughly 14% are singletons. The sequences come from PBMCs from blood, collected roughly 12 days after vaccination. All receptors derive from a man aged 50-60 years who received an inactivated influenza vaccine. Each CDR3 is given with its conserved first and last residue. A D gene is named only where the DNA matches it firmly. Some rows mark clone size as missing; the rest say once, few, many or name a class of expanded clone.

CDR3 protein | CDR3 DNA | clone size | J gene | V gene | D gene
CASKPGPMRFQETQYF | TGTGCCAGCAAGCCCGGACCGATGAGGTTCCAAGAGACCCAGTACTTC | few | TRBJ2-5 | TRBV6-2/TRBV6-3 | -
CASSLAQRGYNEQFF | TGCGCCAGCAGCTTGGCTCAGCGGGGGTACAATGAGCAGTTCTTC | few | TRBJ2-1 | TRBV5-1 | TRBD2
CASSLGGTQNEQFF | TGCGCCAGCAGCTTGGGTGGGACACAAAATGAGCAGTTCTTC | - | TRBJ2-1 | TRBV5-1 | -
CASSPVQTATNEKLFF | TGTGCCAGCTCACCCGTACAGACTGCAACTAATGAAAAACTGTTTTTT | few | TRBJ1-4 | TRBV18 | -
CASSLILEGYNEQFF | TGTGCCAGCAGTTTAATACTAGAGGGCTACAATGAGCAGTTCTTC | few | TRBJ2-1 | TRBV28 | -
CASSEIRLAVSYEQYF | TGTGCCAGCAGTGAAATAAGGCTAGCGGTCTCCTACGAGCAGTACTTC | - | TRBJ2-7 | TRBV25-1 | TRBD2
CASRREGQSYEQYF | TGTGCCAGCAGGCGGGAAGGGCAATCCTACGAGCAGTACTTC | few | TRBJ2-7 | TRBV27 | -
CASIEGAIDYNSPLHF | TGTGCCAGCATCGAGGGGGCCATTGACTATAATTCACCCCTCCACTTT | few | TRBJ1-6 | TRBV28 | TRBD1
CASRGWSGRTGELFF | TGTGCCAGCCGTGGATGGTCAGGGAGGACCGGGGAGCTGTTTTTT | - | TRBJ2-2 | TRBV7-6 | -
CASSPDRGRSPLHF | TGTGCCAGCAGTCCTGACAGGGGACGTTCACCCCTCCACTTT | few | TRBJ1-6 | TRBV12-3/TRBV12-4 | TRBD1
CATSSLNTEAFF | TGTGCCACCAGCAGCTTAAACACTGAAGCTTTCTTT | many | TRBJ1-1 | TRBV15 | -
CASSVGAGANYGYTF | TGTGCCAGCAGCGTAGGGGCAGGGGCAAACTATGGCTACACCTTC | - | TRBJ1-2 | TRBV9 | -
CASRRLATSSSYNEQFF | TGTGCCAGCAGACGACTAGCGACAAGTTCCTCCTACAATGAGCAGTTCTTC | - | TRBJ2-1 | TRBV27 | TRBD2
CASRLEGQGYGYTF | TGTGCCAGCAGGTTGGAGGGACAGGGATACGGCTACACCTTC | - | TRBJ1-2 | TRBV28 | TRBD1
CASRPSDRDRGRQETQYF | TGTGCCAGCAGACCCAGTGACCGGGACAGGGGCCGTCAAGAGACCCAGTACTTC | - | TRBJ2-5 | TRBV12-3/TRBV12-4 | TRBD1
CASSPGQGWDEQFF | TGTGCCAGCAGCCCCGGACAGGGGTGGGATGAGCAGTTCTTC | - | TRBJ2-1 | TRBV11-3 | TRBD1
CASSPWTSGAEQYF | TGTGCCAGCAGTCCTTGGACTAGCGGGGCCGAGCAGTACTTC | few | TRBJ2-7 | TRBV6-1 | TRBD2
CASSQGQDRGSGELFF | TGCGCCAGCAGCCAGGGACAGGACAGGGGGTCCGGGGAGCTGTTTTTT | few | TRBJ2-2 | TRBV4-1 | TRBD1
CASTYNGELFF | TGTGCCAGCACCTATAACGGGGAGCTGTTTTTT | few | TRBJ2-2 | TRBV12-3/TRBV12-4 | -
CASSLASATYNEQFF | TGCGCCAGCAGCTTGGCTAGCGCAACTTACAATGAGCAGTTCTTC | - | TRBJ2-1 | TRBV5-1 | -
CASSNRAPGRLNTEAFF | TGTGCCAGCAGCAATCGAGCCCCGGGACGGTTAAACACTGAAGCTTTCTTT | - | TRBJ1-1 | TRBV21-1 | -
CASSLPTGDHEKLFF | TGTGCCAGCAGTCTACCCACAGGGGATCATGAAAAACTGTTTTTT | - | TRBJ1-4 | TRBV28 | TRBD1